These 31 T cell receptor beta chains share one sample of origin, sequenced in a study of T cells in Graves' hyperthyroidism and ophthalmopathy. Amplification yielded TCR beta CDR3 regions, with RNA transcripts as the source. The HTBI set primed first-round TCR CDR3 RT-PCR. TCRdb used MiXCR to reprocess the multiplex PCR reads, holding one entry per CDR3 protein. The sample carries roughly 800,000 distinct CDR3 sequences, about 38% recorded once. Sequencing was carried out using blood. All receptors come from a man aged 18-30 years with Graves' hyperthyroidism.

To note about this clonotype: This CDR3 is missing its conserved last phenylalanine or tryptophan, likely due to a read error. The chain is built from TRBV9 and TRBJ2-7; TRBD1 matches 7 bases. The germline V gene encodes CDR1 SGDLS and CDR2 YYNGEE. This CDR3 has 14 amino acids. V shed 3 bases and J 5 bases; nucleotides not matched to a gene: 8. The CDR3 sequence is CASSETYDRDEQYL. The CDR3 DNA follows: TGTGCCAGCAGCGAGACGTACGACAGGGACGAGCAGTACCTC.

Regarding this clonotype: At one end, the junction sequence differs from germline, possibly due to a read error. CDR3 nucleotide sequence: TGCAGCTTACGAGGGGGCGCGGGTGGCTACCCCTTC. Translating gives CSLRGGAGGYPF. This chain links TRBV29-1 with TRBJ1-2; 7 bases are shared with TRBD1. The germline CDR1 and CDR2 sequences are SQVTM and ANQGSEA. This CDR3 region has 12 residues.

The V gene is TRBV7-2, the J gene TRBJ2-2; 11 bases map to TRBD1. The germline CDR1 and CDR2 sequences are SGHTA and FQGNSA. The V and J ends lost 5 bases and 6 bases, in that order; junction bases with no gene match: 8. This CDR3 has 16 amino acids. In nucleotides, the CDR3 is TGTGCCAGCAGCGTAGGACAGGGGGCGTATCCCGGGGAGCTGTTTTTT. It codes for CASSVGQGAYPGELFF.

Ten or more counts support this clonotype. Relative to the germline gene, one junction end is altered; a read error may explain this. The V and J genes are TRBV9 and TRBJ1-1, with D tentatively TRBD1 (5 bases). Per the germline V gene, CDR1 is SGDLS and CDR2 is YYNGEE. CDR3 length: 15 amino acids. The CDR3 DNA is TGCGCCAGCAGCCAAGCCGGGCAGGGGAACACTGAAGCTTTCTTT. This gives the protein CASSQAGQGNTEAFF.

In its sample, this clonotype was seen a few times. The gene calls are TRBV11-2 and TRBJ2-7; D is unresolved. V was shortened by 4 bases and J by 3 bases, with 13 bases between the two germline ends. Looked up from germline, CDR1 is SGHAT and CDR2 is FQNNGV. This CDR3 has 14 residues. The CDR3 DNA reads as TGTGCCAGCAGCTCCGGTACGTTCTTCTACGAGCAGTACTTC. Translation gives CASSSGTFFYEQYF.

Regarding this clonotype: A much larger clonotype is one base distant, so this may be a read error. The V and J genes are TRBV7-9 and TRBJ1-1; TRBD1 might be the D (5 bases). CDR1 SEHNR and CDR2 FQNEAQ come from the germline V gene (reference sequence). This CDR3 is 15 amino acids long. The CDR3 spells CASSSSLTVNTEALF. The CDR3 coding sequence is TGTGCCAGCAGCTCTAGCCTGACAGTGAACACTGAAGCTCTCTTT.

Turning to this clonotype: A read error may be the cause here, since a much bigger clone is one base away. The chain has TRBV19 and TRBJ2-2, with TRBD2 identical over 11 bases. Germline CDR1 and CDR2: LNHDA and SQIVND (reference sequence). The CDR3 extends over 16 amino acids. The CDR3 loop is CTSSTLAGGPTGELFF. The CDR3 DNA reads TGTACCAGTAGTACCTTAGCGGGGGGGCCTACCGGGGAGCTGTTTTTT.

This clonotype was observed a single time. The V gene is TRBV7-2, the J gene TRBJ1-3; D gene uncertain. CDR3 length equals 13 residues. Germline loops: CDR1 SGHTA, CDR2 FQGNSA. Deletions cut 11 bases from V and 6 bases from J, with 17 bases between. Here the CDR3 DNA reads TGTGCCTGGAGTGGAGGCTTCTCAAACACCATATATTTT. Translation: CAWSGGFSNTIYF.

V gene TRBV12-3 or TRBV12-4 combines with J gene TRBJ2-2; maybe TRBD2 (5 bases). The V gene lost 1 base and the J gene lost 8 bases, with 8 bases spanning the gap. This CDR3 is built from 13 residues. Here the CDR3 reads CASSLVSEGELFF. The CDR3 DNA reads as TGTGCCAGCAGTTTAGTTAGCGAAGGGGAGCTGTTTTTT.

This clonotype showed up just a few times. CDR3 sequence reads: CASSGRQGLYSGANVLTF. In DNA form, the CDR3 reads TGTGCCAGCAGCGGGAGACAGGGCCTTTACTCTGGGGCCAACGTCCTGACTTTC. The chain is built from TRBV9 and TRBJ2-6, with 7 positions matching TRBD1. This CDR3 is 18 amino acids long. Germline V gives CDR1 SGDLS, CDR2 YYNGEE. Trimming removed 3 bases from V and 0 bases from J; junction bases left unmatched: 9. Based on the CDR3 plus reference TRBV9 and TRBJ2-6, the full variable domain is DSGVTQTPKHLITATGQRVTLRCSPRSGDLSVYWYQQSLDQGLQFLIQYYNGEERAKGNILERFSAQQFPDLHSELNLSSLELGDSALYFCASSGRQGLYSGANVLTFGAGSRLTVL.

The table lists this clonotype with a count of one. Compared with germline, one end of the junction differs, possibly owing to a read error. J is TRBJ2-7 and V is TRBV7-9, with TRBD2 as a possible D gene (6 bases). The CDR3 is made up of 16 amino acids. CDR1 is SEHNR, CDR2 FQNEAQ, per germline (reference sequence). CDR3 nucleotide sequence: TGCGCCAGCAGCCCCCAGGACCGGGGGTCCTCCTACGAGCAGTGCTTC. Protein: CASSPQDRGSSYEQCF.

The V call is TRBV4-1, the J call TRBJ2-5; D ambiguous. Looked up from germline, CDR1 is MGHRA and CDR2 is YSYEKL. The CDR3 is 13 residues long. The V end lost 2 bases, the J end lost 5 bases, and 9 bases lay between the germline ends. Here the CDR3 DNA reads TGCGCCAGCAGCCAATTAATCACGGAGACCCAGTACTTC. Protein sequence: CASSQLITETQYF.

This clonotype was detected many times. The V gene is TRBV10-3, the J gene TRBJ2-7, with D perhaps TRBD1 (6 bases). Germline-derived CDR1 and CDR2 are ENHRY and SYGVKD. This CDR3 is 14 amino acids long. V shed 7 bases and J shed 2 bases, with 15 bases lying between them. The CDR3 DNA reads TGTGCCATCACCCCAGGACAGAACACCTACGAGCAGTACTTC. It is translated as CAITPGQNTYEQYF.

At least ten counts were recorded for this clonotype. CDR3 region: CSVRRVRADTGELFF. The CDR3 bases are TGCAGCGTCCGGAGGGTGAGGGCGGACACCGGGGAGCTGTTTTTT. V and J are TRBV29-1 and TRBJ2-2, with TRBD2 as a possible D gene (6 bases). In germline, CDR1 is SQVTM, CDR2 ANQGSEA. The CDR3 is 15 residues long. V gave up 6 bases and J gave up 3 bases, with 17 bases separating them.

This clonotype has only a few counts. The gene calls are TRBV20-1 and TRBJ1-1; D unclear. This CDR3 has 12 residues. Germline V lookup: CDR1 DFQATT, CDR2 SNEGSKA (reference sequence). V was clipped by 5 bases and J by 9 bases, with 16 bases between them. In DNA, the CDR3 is TGCAGTGCTCCCGGCCCCGCTTCTCAAGCTTTCTTT. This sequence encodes CSAPGPASQAFF.

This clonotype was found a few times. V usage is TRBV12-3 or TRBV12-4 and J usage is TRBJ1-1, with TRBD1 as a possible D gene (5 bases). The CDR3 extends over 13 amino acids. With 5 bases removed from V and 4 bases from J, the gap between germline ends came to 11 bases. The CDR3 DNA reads TGTGCCAGCAGTCTCAGGGAATCCACTGAAGCTTTCTTT. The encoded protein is CASSLRESTEAFF.

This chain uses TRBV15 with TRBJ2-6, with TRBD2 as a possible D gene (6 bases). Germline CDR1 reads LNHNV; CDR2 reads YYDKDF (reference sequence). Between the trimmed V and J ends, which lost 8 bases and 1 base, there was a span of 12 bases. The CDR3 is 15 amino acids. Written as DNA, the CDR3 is TGTGCCACCCGGGAGCAAACTTCTGGGGCCAACGTCCTGACTTTC. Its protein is CATREQTSGANVLTF.

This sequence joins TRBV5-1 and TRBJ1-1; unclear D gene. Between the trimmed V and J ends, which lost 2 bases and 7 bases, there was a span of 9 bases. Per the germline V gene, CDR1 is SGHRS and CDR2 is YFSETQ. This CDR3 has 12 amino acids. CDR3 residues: CASSFGEGEAFF. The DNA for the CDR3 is TGCGCCAGCAGCTTTGGGGAAGGTGAAGCTTTCTTT.

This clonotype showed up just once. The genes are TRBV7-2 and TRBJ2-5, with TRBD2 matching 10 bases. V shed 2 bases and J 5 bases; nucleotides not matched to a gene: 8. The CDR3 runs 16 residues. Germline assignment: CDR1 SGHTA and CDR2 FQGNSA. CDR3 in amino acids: CASSLTSGVAQETQYF. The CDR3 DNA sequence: TGTGCCAGCAGCTTAACTAGCGGGGTCGCGCAGGAGACCCAGTACTTC. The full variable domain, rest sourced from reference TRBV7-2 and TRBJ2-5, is GAGVSQSPSNKVTEKGKDVELRCDPISGHTALYWYRQSLGQGLEFLIYFQGNSAPDKSGLPSDRFSAERTGGSVSTLTIQRTQQEDSAVYLCASSLTSGVAQETQYFGPGTRLLVL.

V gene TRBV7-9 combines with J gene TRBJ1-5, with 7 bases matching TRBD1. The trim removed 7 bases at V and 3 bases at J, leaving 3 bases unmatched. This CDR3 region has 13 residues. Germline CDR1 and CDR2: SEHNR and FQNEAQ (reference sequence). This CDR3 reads CASTQGVNQPQHF. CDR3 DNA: TGTGCCAGCACCCAGGGGGTCAATCAGCCCCAGCATTTT.

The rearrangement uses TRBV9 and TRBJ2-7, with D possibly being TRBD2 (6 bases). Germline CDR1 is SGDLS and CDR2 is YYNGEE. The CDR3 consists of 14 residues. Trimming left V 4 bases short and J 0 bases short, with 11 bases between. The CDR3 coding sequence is TGTGCCAGCAGCCGGGACTCTCACTCCTACGAGCAGTACTTC. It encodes CASSRDSHSYEQYF.

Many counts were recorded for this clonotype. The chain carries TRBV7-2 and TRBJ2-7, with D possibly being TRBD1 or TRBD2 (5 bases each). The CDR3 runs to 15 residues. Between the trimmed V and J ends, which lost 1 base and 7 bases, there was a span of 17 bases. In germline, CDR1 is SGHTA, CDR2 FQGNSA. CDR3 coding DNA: TGTGCCAGCAGCTTAGAAACAGGACCGACGGGAGAGCAGTACTTC. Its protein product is CASSLETGPTGEQYF.

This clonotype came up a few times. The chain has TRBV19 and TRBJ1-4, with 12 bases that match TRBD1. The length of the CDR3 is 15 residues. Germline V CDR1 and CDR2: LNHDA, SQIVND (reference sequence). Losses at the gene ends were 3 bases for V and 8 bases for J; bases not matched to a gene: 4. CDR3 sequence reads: CASSISGTGGEKLFF. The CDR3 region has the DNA TGTGCCAGTAGTATTTCGGGGACAGGGGGCGAAAAACTGTTTTTT.

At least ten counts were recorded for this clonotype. CDR3 protein: CASRSSAGGYEQYF. The CDR3 DNA follows: TGTGCCAGCAGATCCTCGGCAGGGGGCTACGAGCAGTACTTC. The V gene is TRBV6-5, the J gene TRBJ2-7; 7 nucleotides match TRBD1. Germline CDR1 and CDR2: MNHEY and SVGAGI. The junction had 8 bases not matched to a gene; V was cut back by 6 bases and J by 3 bases. The CDR3 sequence is 14 residues long.

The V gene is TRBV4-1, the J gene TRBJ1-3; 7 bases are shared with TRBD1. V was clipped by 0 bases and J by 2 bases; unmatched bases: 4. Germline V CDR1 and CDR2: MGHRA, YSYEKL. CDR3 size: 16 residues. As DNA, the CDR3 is TGCGCCAGCAGCCAAGATCACAGGGGTGCTGGAAACACCATATATTTT. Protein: CASSQDHRGAGNTIYF.

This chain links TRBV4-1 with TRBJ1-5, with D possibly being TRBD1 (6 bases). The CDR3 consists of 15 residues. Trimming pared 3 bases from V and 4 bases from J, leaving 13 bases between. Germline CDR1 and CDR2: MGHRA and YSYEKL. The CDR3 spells CASSQGRDTNQPQHF. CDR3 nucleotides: TGCGCCAGCAGCCAGGGCCGGGACACGAATCAGCCCCAGCATTTT.

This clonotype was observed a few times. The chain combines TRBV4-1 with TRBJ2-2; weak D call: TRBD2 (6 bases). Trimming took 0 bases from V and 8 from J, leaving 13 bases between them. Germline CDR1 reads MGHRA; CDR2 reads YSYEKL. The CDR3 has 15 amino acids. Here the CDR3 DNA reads TGCGCCAGCAGCCAAGATCAGCGGCGGGAAGGGGAGCTGTTTTTT. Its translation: CASSQDQRREGELFF.

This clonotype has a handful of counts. DNA of the CDR3: TGCAGTGCTCTTACCCCGCAGGGGGAGACCCAGTACTTC. As protein: CSALTPQGETQYF. V usage is TRBV20-1 and J usage is TRBJ2-5; D perhaps matches TRBD1 (6 bases). Germline CDR1 DFQATT, CDR2 SNEGSKA (reference sequence). Trimming left V 5 bases short and J 5 bases short, with 15 bases between. The CDR3 consists of 13 residues.

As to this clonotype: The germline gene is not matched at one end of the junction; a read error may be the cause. The CDR3 region is CASSQPHREYYGYTF. The CDR3 DNA reads TGCGCCAGCAGCCAGCCCCACAGGGAGTACTATGGCTACACCTTC. The rearrangement links TRBV7-9 to TRBJ1-2, with D possibly being TRBD1 (6 bases). The CDR3 sequence is 15 residues long. Germline assignment: CDR1 SEHNR and CDR2 FQNEAQ (reference sequence).

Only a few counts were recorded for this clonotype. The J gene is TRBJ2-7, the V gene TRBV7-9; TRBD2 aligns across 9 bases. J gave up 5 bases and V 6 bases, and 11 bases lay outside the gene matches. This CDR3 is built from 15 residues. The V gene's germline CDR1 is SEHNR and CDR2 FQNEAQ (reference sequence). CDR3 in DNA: TGTGCCAGCAGTTCCAAAAGCGGGAGGTCCGACGAGCAGTACTTC. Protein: CASSSKSGRSDEQYF.

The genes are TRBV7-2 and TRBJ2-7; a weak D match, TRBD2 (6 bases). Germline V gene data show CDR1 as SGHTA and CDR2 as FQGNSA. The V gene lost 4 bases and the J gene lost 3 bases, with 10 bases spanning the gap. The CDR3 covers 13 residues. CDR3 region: CASSSRGLYEQYF. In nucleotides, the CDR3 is TGTGCCAGCAGCTCTCGGGGACTCTACGAGCAGTACTTC. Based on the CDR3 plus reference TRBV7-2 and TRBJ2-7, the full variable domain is GAGVSQSPSNKVTEKGKDVELRCDPISGHTALYWYRQSLGQGLEFLIYFQGNSAPDKSGLPSDRFSAERTGGSVSTLTIQRTQQEDSAVYLCASSSRGLYEQYFGPGTRLTVT.